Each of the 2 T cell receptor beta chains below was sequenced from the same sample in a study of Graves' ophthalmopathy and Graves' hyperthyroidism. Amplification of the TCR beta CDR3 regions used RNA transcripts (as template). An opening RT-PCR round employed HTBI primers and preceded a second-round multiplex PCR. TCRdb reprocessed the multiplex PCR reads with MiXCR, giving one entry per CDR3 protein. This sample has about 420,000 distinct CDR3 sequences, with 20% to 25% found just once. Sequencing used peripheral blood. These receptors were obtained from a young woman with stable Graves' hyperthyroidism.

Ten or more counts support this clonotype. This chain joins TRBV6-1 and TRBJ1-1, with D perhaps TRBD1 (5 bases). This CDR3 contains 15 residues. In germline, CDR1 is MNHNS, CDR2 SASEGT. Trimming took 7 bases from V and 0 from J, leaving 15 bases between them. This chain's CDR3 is CASTKRRGVNTEAFF. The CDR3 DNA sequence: TGTGCCAGCACCAAACGGCGGGGGGTGAACACTGAAGCTTTCTTT.

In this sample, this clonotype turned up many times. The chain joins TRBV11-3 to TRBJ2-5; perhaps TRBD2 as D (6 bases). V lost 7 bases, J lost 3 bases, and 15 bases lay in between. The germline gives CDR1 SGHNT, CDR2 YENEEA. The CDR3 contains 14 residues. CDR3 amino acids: CASKGGGPKETQYF. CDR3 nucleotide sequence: TGTGCCAGCAAGGGAGGTGGGCCCAAAGAGACCCAGTACTTC. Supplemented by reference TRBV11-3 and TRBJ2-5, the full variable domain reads EAGVVQSPRYKIIEKKQPVAFWCNPISGHNTLYWYLQNLGQGPELLIRYENEEAVDDSQLPKDRFSAERLKGVDSTLKIQPAELGDSAVYLCASKGGGPKETQYFGPGTRLLVL.